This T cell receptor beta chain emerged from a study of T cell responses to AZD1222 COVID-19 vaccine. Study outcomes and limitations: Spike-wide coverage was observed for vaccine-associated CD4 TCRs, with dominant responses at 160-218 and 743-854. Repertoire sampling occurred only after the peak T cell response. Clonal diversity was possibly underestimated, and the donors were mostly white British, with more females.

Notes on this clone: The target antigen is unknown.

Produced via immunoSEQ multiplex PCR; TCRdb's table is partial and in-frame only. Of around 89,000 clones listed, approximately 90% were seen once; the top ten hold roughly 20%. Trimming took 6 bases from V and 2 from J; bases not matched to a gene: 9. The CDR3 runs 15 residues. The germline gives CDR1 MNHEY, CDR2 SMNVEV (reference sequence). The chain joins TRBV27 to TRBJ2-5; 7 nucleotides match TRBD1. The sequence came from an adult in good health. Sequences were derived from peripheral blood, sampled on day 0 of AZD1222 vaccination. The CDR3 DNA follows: TGTGCCAGCAGCCTGGTAGGGGGCGTACAAGAGACCCAGTACTTC. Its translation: CASSLVGGVQETQYF.